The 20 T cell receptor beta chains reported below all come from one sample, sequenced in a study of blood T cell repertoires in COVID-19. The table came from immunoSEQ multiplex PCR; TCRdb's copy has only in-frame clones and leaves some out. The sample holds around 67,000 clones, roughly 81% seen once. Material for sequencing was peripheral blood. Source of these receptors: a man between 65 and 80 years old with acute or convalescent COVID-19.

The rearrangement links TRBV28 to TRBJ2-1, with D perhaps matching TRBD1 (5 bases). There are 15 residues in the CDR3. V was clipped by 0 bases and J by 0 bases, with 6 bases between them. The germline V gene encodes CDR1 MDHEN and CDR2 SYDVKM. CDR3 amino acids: CASSLWDNSYNEQFF. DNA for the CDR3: TGTGCCAGCAGTTTATGGGACAACTCCTACAATGAGCAGTTCTTC.

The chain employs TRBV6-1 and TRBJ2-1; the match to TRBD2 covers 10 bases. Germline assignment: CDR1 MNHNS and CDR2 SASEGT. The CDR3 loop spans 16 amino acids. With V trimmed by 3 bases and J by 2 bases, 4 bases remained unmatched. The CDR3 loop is CASSDRTSGTYNEQFF. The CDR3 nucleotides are TGTGCCAGCAGTGACAGGACTAGCGGTACCTACAATGAGCAGTTCTTC.

CDR3 bases: TGTGCCAGTAGTACGACCTGGGAGGCCCTCTATGGCTACACCTTC. Protein product: CASSTTWEALYGYTF. This chain joins TRBV19 and TRBJ1-2, with D uncertain. V was trimmed by 4 bases and J by 4 bases, leaving 16 bases between them. This CDR3 spans 15 amino acids. Germline V CDR1 and CDR2: LNHDA, SQIVND (reference sequence).

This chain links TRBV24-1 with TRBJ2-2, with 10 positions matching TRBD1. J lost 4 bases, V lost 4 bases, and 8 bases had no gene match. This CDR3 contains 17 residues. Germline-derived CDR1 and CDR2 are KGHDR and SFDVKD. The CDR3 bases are TGTGCCACCAGTGAAACCCCGGGACAGGGGTCCACCGGGGAGCTGTTTTTT. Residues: CATSETPGQGSTGELFF.

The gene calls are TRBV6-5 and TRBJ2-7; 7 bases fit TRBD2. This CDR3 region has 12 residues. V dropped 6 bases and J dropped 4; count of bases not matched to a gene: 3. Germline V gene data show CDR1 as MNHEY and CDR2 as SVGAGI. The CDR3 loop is CASRGGSYEQYF. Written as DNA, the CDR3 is TGTGCCAGCAGGGGGGGGAGTTACGAGCAGTACTTC.

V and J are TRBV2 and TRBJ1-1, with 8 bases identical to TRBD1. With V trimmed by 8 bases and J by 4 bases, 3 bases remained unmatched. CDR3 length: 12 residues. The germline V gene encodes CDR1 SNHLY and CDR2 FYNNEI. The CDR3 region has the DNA TGTGCCAGCTACAGGGGGGCCACTGAAGCTTTCTTT. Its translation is CASYRGATEAFF.

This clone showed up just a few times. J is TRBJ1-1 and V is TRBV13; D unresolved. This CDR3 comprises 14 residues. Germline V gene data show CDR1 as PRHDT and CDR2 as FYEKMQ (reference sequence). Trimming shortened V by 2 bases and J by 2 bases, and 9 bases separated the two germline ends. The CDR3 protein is CASSLLAVNTEAFF. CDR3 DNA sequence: TGTGCCAGCAGCTTACTGGCGGTTAACACTGAAGCTTTCTTT.

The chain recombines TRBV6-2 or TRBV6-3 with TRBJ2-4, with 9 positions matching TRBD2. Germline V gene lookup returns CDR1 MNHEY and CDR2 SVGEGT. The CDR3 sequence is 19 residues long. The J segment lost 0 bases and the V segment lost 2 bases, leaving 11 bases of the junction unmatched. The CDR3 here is CASSYPTAGGPLAKNIQYF. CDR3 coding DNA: TGTGCCAGCAGTTACCCCACAGCGGGGGGCCCCTTAGCCAAAAACATTCAGTACTTC.

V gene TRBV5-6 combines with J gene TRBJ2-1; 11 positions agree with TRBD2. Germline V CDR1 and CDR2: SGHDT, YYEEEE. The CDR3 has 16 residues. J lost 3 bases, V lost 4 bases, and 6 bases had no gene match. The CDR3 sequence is CASSPYSGRDYNEQFF. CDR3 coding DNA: TGTGCCAGCAGCCCCTATAGCGGGAGGGACTACAATGAGCAGTTCTTC.

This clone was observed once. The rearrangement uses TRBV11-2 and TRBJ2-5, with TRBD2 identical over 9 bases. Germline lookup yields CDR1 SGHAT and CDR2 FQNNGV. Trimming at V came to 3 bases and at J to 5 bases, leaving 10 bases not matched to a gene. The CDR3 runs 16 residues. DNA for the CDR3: TGTGCCAGCAGCTTGGCTCGTAGCGGGGGTCGGGAGACCCAGTACTTC. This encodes CASSLARSGGRETQYF.

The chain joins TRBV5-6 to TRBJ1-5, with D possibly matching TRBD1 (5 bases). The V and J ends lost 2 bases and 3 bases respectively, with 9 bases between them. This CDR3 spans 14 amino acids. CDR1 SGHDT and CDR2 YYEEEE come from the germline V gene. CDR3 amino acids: CASSFGGVNQPQHF. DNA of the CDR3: TGTGCCAGCAGCTTCGGGGGAGTCAATCAGCCCCAGCATTTT.

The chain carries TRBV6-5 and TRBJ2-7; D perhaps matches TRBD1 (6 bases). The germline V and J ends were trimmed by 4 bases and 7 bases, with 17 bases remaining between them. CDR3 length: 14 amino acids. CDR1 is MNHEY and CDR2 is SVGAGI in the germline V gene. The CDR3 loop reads CASSFKGTTEEQYF. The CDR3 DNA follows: TGTGCCAGCAGTTTCAAAGGGACAACGGAGGAGCAGTACTTC.

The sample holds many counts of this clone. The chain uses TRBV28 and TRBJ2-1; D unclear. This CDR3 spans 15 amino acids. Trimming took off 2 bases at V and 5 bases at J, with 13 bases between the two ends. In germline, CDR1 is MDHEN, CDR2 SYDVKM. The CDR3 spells CASSLEFGGHNEQFF. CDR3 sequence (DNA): TGTGCCAGCAGTTTAGAGTTTGGCGGTCACAATGAGCAGTTCTTC.

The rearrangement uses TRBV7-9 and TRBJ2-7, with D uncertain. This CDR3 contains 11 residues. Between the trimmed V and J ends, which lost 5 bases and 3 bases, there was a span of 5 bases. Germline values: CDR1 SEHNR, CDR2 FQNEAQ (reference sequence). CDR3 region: CASSTHYEQYF. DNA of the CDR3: TGTGCCAGCAGCACACACTACGAGCAGTACTTC.

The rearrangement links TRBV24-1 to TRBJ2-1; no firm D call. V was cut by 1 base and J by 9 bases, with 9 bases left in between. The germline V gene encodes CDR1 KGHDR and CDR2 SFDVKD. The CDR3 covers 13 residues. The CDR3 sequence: CATSDFFGSEQFF. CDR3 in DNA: TGTGCCACCAGTGATTTTTTCGGGTCTGAGCAGTTCTTC.

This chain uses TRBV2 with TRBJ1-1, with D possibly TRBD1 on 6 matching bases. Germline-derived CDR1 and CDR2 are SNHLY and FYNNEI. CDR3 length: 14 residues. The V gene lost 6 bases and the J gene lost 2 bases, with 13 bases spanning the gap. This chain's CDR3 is CASRPGTTNTEAFF. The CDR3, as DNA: TGTGCCAGCAGACCCGGGACAACAAACACTGAAGCTTTCTTT.

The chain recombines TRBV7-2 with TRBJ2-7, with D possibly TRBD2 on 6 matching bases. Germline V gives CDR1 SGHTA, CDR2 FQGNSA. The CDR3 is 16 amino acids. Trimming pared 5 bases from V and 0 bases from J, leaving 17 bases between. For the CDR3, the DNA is TGTGCCAGCAGCGTTCGGCGGGGTGGAGTCTCCTACGAGCAGTACTTC. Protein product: CASSVRRGGVSYEQYF.

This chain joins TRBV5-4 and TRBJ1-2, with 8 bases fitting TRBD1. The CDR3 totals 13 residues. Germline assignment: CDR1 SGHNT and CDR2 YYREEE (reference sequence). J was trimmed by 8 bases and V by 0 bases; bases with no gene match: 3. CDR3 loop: CASSLEQGAGYTF. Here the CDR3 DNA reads TGTGCCAGCAGCTTGGAGCAGGGGGCGGGCTACACCTTC.

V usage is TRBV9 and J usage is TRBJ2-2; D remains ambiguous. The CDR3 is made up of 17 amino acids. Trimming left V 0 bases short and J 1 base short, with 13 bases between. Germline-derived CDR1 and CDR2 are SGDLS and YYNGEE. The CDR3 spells CASSVGPSPQNTGELFF. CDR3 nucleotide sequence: TGTGCCAGCAGCGTAGGGCCGTCCCCTCAGAACACCGGGGAGCTGTTTTTT.

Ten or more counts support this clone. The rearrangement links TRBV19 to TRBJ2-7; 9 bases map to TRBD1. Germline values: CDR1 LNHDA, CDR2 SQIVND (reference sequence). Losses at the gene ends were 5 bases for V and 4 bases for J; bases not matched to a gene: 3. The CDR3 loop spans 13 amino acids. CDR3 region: CASSGTGWYEQYF. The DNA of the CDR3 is TGTGCCAGTAGTGGGACAGGGTGGTACGAGCAGTACTTC.